Listed below are T cell receptor beta chains from one sample, sequenced in a study of blood T cell repertoires in COVID-19. TCRdb's copy holds only in-frame clones and misses some; the assay was immunoSEQ multiplex PCR. The top ten clones hold approximately 14% of a sample with approximately 210,000 clones, about 91% of them seen once. Input material: PBMCs or T cells enriched from blood (not recorded which). The receptors come from a woman aged 50 to 60 with acute COVID-19. Each CDR3 is given with its conserved first and last residue. The order of the fields is J gene, D gene, CDR3 length, V gene, clone size, CDR3 DNA, CDR3 protein. The D gene is left open where the match is weak. Only part of the rows carry a size: once, few, many, or a class if the clone is expanded.

J: TRBJ1-6
D: .
length: 17
V: TRBV28
size: .
DNA: TGTGCCAGCAACCCACAGGGCCCCCGGGGGGGGAATTCACCCCTCCACTTT
CDR3: CASNPQGPRGGNSPLHF

J: TRBJ2-7
D: TRBD2
length: 16
V: TRBV28
size: few
DNA: TGTGCCAGCAGATACGCCGGGACTAGCGGGACCGACGAGCAGTACTTC
CDR3: CASRYAGTSGTDEQYF

J: TRBJ1-2
D: .
length: 14
V: TRBV5-6
size: .
DNA: TGTGCCAGCAGCTTGGTTGGGCAGAACTATGGCTACACCTTC
CDR3: CASSLVGQNYGYTF

J: TRBJ2-1
D: TRBD2
length: 17
V: TRBV29-1
size: .
DNA: TGCAGCGTTTCTGGGACTAGCGGGAAGGTATCCTACAATGAGCAGTTCTTC
CDR3: CSVSGTSGKVSYNEQFF

J: TRBJ2-7
D: .
length: 13
V: TRBV5-1
size: .
DNA: TGCGCCAGCAGCTTTGCGGGGCCTCGGGAGCAGTACTTC
CDR3: CASSFAGPREQYF

J: TRBJ2-1
D: TRBD2
length: 16
V: TRBV4-1
size: .
DNA: TGCGCCAGCACCCAAGGACTAGCGGGGGCACTCTCGGAGCAGTTCTTC
CDR3: CASTQGLAGALSEQFF

J: TRBJ1-1
D: .
length: 15
V: TRBV11-3
size: .
DNA: TGTGCCAGCAGCTTAGGGGCAGGCTGGAACACTGAAGCTTTCTTT
CDR3: CASSLGAGWNTEAFF

J: TRBJ1-6
D: TRBD1
length: 18
V: TRBV30
size: .
DNA: TGTGCCTGGAGTTTCGCTGGTATGCAGGGACAGCCCAATTCACCCCTCCACTTT
CDR3: CAWSFAGMQGQPNSPLHF

J: TRBJ2-1
D: TRBD2
length: 17
V: TRBV25-1
size: .
DNA: TGTGCCAGCAGTGCAGAGGCGGGAGTCCTCTCCTACAATGAGCAGTTCTTC
CDR3: CASSAEAGVLSYNEQFF

J: TRBJ2-7
D: TRBD2
length: 12
V: TRBV13
size: .
DNA: TGTGCCAGCAGGAGCGGGAACTACGAGCAGTACTTC
CDR3: CASRSGNYEQYF

J: TRBJ2-7
D: .
length: 15
V: TRBV15
size: .
DNA: TGTGCCACCAGTCCCGAGGCGAGCCGATCCTACGAGCAGTACTTC
CDR3: CATSPEASRSYEQYF

J: TRBJ2-5
D: TRBD2
length: 15
V: TRBV18
size: .
DNA: TGTGCCAGCTCACCCGAGACGGGGGGCCAAGAGACCCAGTACTTC
CDR3: CASSPETGGQETQYF

J: TRBJ2-3
D: TRBD2
length: 19
V: TRBV13
size: .
DNA: TGTGCCAGCAGTCACCCGGGGGGGAGCACTAGCGGTGCCACAGATACGCAGTATTTT
CDR3: CASSHPGGSTSGATDTQYF

J: TRBJ1-5
D: .
length: 17
V: TRBV19
size: .
DNA: TGTGCCAGTAGTATAGGAAGGAGGCTTCCACCAAATCAGCCCCAGCATTTT
CDR3: CASSIGRRLPPNQPQHF

J: TRBJ2-6
D: .
length: 17
V: TRBV3-1/TRBV3-2
size: .
DNA: TGTGCCAGCAGCCAAGGGGGCAGCCGCTCTGGGGCCAACGTCCTGACTTTC
CDR3: CASSQGGSRSGANVLTF

J: TRBJ1-2
D: TRBD1
length: 14
V: TRBV7-2
size: .
DNA: TGTGCCAGCAGCGATCGGACAGGGAGTAGTGGCTACACCTTC
CDR3: CASSDRTGSSGYTF

J: TRBJ1-5
D: .
length: 14
V: TRBV3-1/TRBV3-2
size: once
DNA: TGTGCCAGCAGCCATATCAAGCCCCATCAGCCCCAGCATTTT
CDR3: CASSHIKPHQPQHF

J: TRBJ1-1
D: .
length: 13
V: TRBV7-9
size: .
DNA: TGTGCCAGCAGTAGGACAGAGAACACTGAAGCTTTCTTT
CDR3: CASSRTENTEAFF

J: TRBJ1-1
D: .
length: 14
V: TRBV2
size: .
DNA: TGTGCCAGCAGTGGGGGATCAGGGTACACTGAAGCTTTCTTT
CDR3: CASSGGSGYTEAFF

J: TRBJ1-4
D: TRBD1
length: 14
V: TRBV5-1
size: few
DNA: TGCGCCAGCTCCGCGACAGGGGGGTTTGAAAAACTGTTTTTT
CDR3: CASSATGGFEKLFF

J: TRBJ2-1
D: TRBD1
length: 15
V: TRBV28
size: .
DNA: TGTGCCAGCAGGTCGGGACAGGGGCCTTACAATGAGCAGTTCTTC
CDR3: CASRSGQGPYNEQFF

J: TRBJ1-1
D: .
length: 14
V: TRBV27
size: few
DNA: TGTGCCAGCAGTACGCCAAGGGGAGGTACTGAAGCTTTCTTT
CDR3: CASSTPRGGTEAFF

J: TRBJ1-4
D: TRBD1
length: 15
V: TRBV6-6
size: .
DNA: TGTGCCAGCAGTTACCCGGGACAGGATAATGAAAAACTGTTTTTT
CDR3: CASSYPGQDNEKLFF

J: TRBJ1-4
D: TRBD1
length: 15
V: TRBV27
size: .
DNA: TGTGCCAGCACGTGGCAGGGGGCAACTAATGAAAAACTGTTTTTT
CDR3: CASTWQGATNEKLFF

J: TRBJ1-6
D: TRBD1
length: 15
V: TRBV28
size: .
DNA: TGTGCCAGCAGTTTCGTGGACAGGCGGAATTCACCCCTCCACTTT
CDR3: CASSFVDRRNSPLHF

J: TRBJ1-2
D: TRBD1
length: 15
V: TRBV30
size: .
DNA: TGTGCCTGGAGTGAGGTTCGAGACAGGGGCTTAGGCTACACCTTC
CDR3: CAWSEVRDRGLGYTF

J: TRBJ1-6
D: .
length: 14
V: TRBV25-1
size: .
DNA: TGTGCCAGCAGTGTCCACAGGGCTAATTCACCCCTCCACTTT
CDR3: CASSVHRANSPLHF

J: TRBJ2-1
D: .
length: 11
V: TRBV6-5
size: .
DNA: TGTGCCAGCAGTTACTCGTCAGAGCAGTTCTTC
CDR3: CASSYSSEQFF